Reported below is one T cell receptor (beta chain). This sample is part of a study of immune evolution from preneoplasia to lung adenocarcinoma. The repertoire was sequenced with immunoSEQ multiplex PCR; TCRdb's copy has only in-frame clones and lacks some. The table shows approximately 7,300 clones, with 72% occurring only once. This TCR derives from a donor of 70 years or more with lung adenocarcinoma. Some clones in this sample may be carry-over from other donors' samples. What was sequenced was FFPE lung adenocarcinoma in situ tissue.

This CDR3 reads CAWTEGGAGAFF. The CDR3 DNA reads as TGTGCCTGGACCGAAGGGGGAGCGGGAGCTTTCTTT. The rearrangement links TRBV30 to TRBJ1-1, with TRBD1 as a possible D gene (6 bases). The CDR3 totals 12 residues. Trimming left V 4 bases short and J 10 bases short, with 16 bases between. The germline CDR1 and CDR2 sequences are GTSNPN and SVGIG (reference sequence).